This T cell receptor (beta chain) was found in a study of T cell responses to AZD1222 COVID-19 vaccine. Overall study findings and caveats: Sampling that yielded the repertoires occurred only after the peak T cell response. There were mostly white British donors and more females than males, and clonal diversity was possibly underestimated. Spike was spanned by vaccine-associated CD4 TCRs, which were dominant at 160-218 and 743-854.

Clones were sequenced by immunoSEQ multiplex PCR, and TCRdb holds only the in-frame ones, with some missing. This table has 40,000 to 60,000 clones, approximately 80% appearing once. In the case of this clone: No antigen is known for it.

V gave up 5 bases and J gave up 4 bases; unmatched junction bases: 9. Per germline, CDR1 LNHDA and CDR2 SQIVND (reference sequence). The CDR3 is made up of 15 amino acids. The source was peripheral blood, collected on day 0 of MenACWY control vaccination. The rearrangement uses TRBV19 and TRBJ2-7; 9 positions match TRBD1. This receptor was identified in an adult in good health. CDR3 in DNA: TGTGCCAGTAGTCTCCAACCGGGACAGGGATACGAGCAGTACTTC. It specifies CASSLQPGQGYEQYF.